The 31 T cell receptor beta chains below were found in one sample sequenced in a study of blood T cells in healthy people across ages. PCR was performed a second time for roughly 6 to 12 cycles using a sample-barcoded 5' primer and a J-beta primer mix. One entry per CDR3 protein results from TCRdb running MiXCR on the 5' RACE reads. This sample yields roughly 1.7 million distinct CDR3 sequences, of which 34% are seen a single time; 10% to 12% belongs to the top ten. Material: blood. These receptors were taken from a woman aged 25 to 45 in good health.

V usage is TRBV5-1 and J usage is TRBJ2-7, with D perhaps matching TRBD2 (6 bases). Germline V gives CDR1 SGHRS, CDR2 YFSETQ. The germline V and J ends were trimmed by 0 bases and 6 bases, with 10 bases remaining between them. CDR3 length: 13 amino acids. This CDR3 reads CASSLGQRVEQYF. CDR3 bases: TGCGCCAGCAGCTTGGGCCAGCGGGTCGAGCAGTACTTC.

The chain joins TRBV27 to TRBJ2-7; TRBD1 matches 10 bases. This CDR3 region has 14 residues. V lost 8 bases to trimming and J lost 4 bases; unmatched junction nucleotides: 8. CDR1 and CDR2 (germline): MNHEY, SMNVEV (reference sequence). The CDR3 coding sequence is TGTGCCAGCCCAACCTGGGACAGGGGATACGAGCAGTACTTC. This gives the protein CASPTWDRGYEQYF.

The chain uses TRBV20-1 and TRBJ2-5, with D perhaps TRBD2 (6 bases). V gave up 2 bases and J gave up 5 bases, with 18 bases separating them. Germline V gene sequence: CDR1 DFQATT, CDR2 SNEGSKA (reference sequence). The length of the CDR3 is 15 residues. The CDR3 sequence: CSARTGPGEYETQYF. As DNA, the CDR3 is TGCAGTGCTAGAACTGGACCGGGGGAGTATGAGACCCAGTACTTC.

This clonotype came up a few times. This chain links TRBV29-1 with TRBJ2-3, with 7 bases lining up with TRBD2. The ends lost 4 bases at V and 2 bases at J; junction bases unmatched: 9. This CDR3 comprises 15 residues. Germline V lookup: CDR1 SQVTM, CDR2 ANQGSEA. In nucleotides, the CDR3 is TGCAGCGTTGCGAGGACTAGTCTGTTCACAGATACGCAGTATTTT. Translating it yields CSVARTSLFTDTQYF.

This chain links TRBV11-2 with TRBJ2-7; no definite D call. The CDR3 spans 11 residues. V lost 4 bases, J lost 3 bases, and 4 bases lay in between. Germline V gene sequence: CDR1 SGHAT, CDR2 FQNNGV. Written as DNA, the CDR3 is TGTGCCAGCAGCTATATCTACGAGCAGTACTTC. Encoded protein: CASSYIYEQYF. Full variable domain (rest looked up from reference TRBV11-2 and TRBJ2-7): EAGVAQSPRYKIIEKRQSVAFWCNPISGHATLYWYQQILGQGPKLLIQFQNNGVVDDSQLPKDRFSAERLKGVDSTLKIQPAKLEDSAVYLCASSYIYEQYFGPGTRLTVT.

V is TRBV7-2 and J is TRBJ1-5; D gene uncertain. V was cut by 7 bases and J by 5 bases, with 12 bases left in between. The CDR3 is made up of 13 amino acids. The V gene's germline CDR1 is SGHTA and CDR2 FQGNSA. The CDR3 DNA sequence: TGTGCCAGCAACTCCATCAGGTATCAGCCCCAGCATTTT. Its protein is CASNSIRYQPQHF.

V gene TRBV4-1 combines with J gene TRBJ2-2; no firm D call. Germline CDR1 is MGHRA and CDR2 is YSYEKL. V gave up 1 base and J gave up 6 bases, with 12 bases separating them. This CDR3 has 15 amino acids. The CDR3 loop is CASSQVEMFAGELFF. The CDR3 coding sequence is TGCGCCAGCAGCCAAGTAGAGATGTTTGCCGGGGAGCTGTTTTTT.

The table lists this clonotype with a few counts. This chain joins TRBV13 and TRBJ1-1, with D unresolved. This CDR3 has 14 amino acids. CDR1 and CDR2 from the germline V gene are PRHDT and FYEKMQ (reference sequence). V was shortened by 1 base and J by 1 base, with 7 bases between the two germline ends. The CDR3 spells CASSLDRRNTEAFF. CDR3 coding DNA: TGTGCCAGCAGCTTAGACCGGCGGAACACTGAAGCTTTCTTT.

A few counts support this clonotype. This chain uses TRBV27 with TRBJ2-7, with D perhaps matching TRBD2 (6 bases). V was trimmed by 6 bases and J by 2 bases, leaving 14 bases between them. The length of the CDR3 is 14 residues. CDR1 is MNHEY and CDR2 is SMNVEV in the germline V gene (reference sequence). CDR3 coding DNA: TGTGCCAGCAGCGCGGGACTGGGAACCTACGAGCAGTACTTC. It codes for CASSAGLGTYEQYF.

This clonotype has more than one count but fewer than ten. A much larger clone differs by one base, so this may be a read error. The rearrangement uses TRBV5-1 and TRBJ1-1; the D is unclear. Germline V gene lookup returns CDR1 SGHRS and CDR2 YFSETQ. With 3 bases removed from V and 6 bases from J, the gap between germline ends came to 15 bases. This CDR3 region has 14 residues. CDR3 bases: TGCGCCAGCAGCTCGGTCGCACAGTCCTCTGAAGCTTTCTTT. Protein: CASSSVAQSSEAFF.

This chain joins TRBV6-1 and TRBJ2-7, with 11 bases fitting TRBD1. The trim removed 9 bases at V and 9 bases at J, leaving 13 bases unmatched. CDR1 and CDR2 (germline): MNHNS, SASEGT. This CDR3 is built from 14 residues. CDR3 sequence reads: CASNRDRGYHAQYF. The CDR3 nucleotides read TGTGCCAGTAACCGGGACAGGGGGTACCACGCGCAGTACTTC.

This clonotype has a handful of counts. This sequence joins TRBV5-1 and TRBJ2-1; unclear D gene. There are 15 residues in the CDR3. Germline CDR1 and CDR2: SGHRS and YFSETQ. V was pared by 2 bases and J by 1 base, with 10 bases between. CDR3 region: CASSLESASYNEQFF. The CDR3 DNA is TGCGCCAGCAGCTTAGAGTCGGCTTCCTACAATGAGCAGTTCTTC.

The chain carries TRBV9 and TRBJ2-7, with D possibly matching TRBD2 (7 bases). Per the germline V gene, CDR1 is SGDLS and CDR2 is YYNGEE. V lost 4 bases, J lost 5 bases, and 19 bases lay in between. The CDR3 consists of 15 residues. CDR3 nucleotide sequence: TGTGCCAGCAGCCCTGAGGGGAGGGGGGACGACGAGCAGTACTTC. Amino acid sequence: CASSPEGRGDDEQYF.

The rearrangement links TRBV27 to TRBJ2-3; 10 bases map to TRBD2. The CDR3 sequence is 16 residues long. Germline-derived CDR1 and CDR2 are MNHEY and SMNVEV (reference sequence). The V segment lost 8 bases and the J segment 2 bases; nucleotides outside the gene matches: 10. The CDR3 loop is CASRSLAGHSTDTQYF. The DNA for the CDR3 is TGTGCCAGCCGGTCACTAGCGGGGCACTCCACAGATACGCAGTATTTT.

Turning to this clonotype: Lacking the conserved final phenylalanine or tryptophan, this CDR3 likely reflects a read error. This chain connects TRBV20-1 to TRBJ2-1; D is uncertain. The CDR3 runs to 15 residues. Trimming pared 1 base from V and 2 bases from J, leaving 12 bases between. CDR1 and CDR2 from the germline V gene are DFQATT and SNEGSKA (reference sequence). CDR3 protein: CSARGPSLPYNEQFY. CDR3 sequence (DNA): TGCAGTGCTAGAGGCCCTAGTCTGCCCTACAATGAGCAGTTCTAC.

This clonotype has just a few counts. This rearrangement joins TRBV10-2 to TRBJ2-5, with 8 bases that match TRBD2. Unmatched junction bases numbered 4, after V lost 0 bases and J lost 1 base. The CDR3 is 16 residues long. Germline V CDR1 and CDR2: WSHSY, SAAADI. CDR3 region: CASSESDAGGQETQYF. The CDR3 DNA is TGCGCCAGCAGTGAGTCTGACGCGGGGGGCCAAGAGACCCAGTACTTC.

The table lists this clonotype with a few counts. This chain joins TRBV7-3 and TRBJ2-1; maybe TRBD2 (6 bases). The V gene lost 4 bases and the J gene lost 7 bases, with 14 bases spanning the gap. From germline, CDR1 is SGHTA and CDR2 FQGTGA. CDR3 length: 14 residues. CDR3 region: CASSSLGGVNEQFF. The CDR3, as DNA: TGTGCCAGCAGCTCATTAGGAGGGGTAAATGAGCAGTTCTTC.

The V and J genes are TRBV20-1 and TRBJ1-1, with a possible D match to TRBD1 (5 bases). V shed 1 base and J shed 2 bases, with 20 bases lying between them. Germline loops: CDR1 DFQATT, CDR2 SNEGSKA (reference sequence). The CDR3 has 17 residues. In nucleotides, the CDR3 is TGCAGTGCTAGAGGTCCCCTCGCGACCCAGGGAAACACTGAAGCTTTCTTT. Residues: CSARGPLATQGNTEAFF.

The chain recombines TRBV6-5 with TRBJ1-2; tentatively, D is TRBD1 (6 bases). This CDR3 has 15 amino acids. Per the germline V gene, CDR1 is MNHEY and CDR2 is SVGAGI. Trimming shortened V by 4 bases and J by 1 base, and 13 bases separated the two germline ends. The CDR3 DNA sequence: TGTGCCAGCAGTTCCGAGGACAGAAGTAACTATGGCTACACCTTC. Translated: CASSSEDRSNYGYTF.

This clonotype was seen only once. The chain combines TRBV6-1 with TRBJ1-4, with D possibly TRBD1 on 5 matching bases. The CDR3 length is 15 residues. V dropped 4 bases and J dropped 0 bases, with 9 bases sitting between them. The germline gives CDR1 MNHNS, CDR2 SASEGT. Written as DNA, the CDR3 is TGTGCCAGCAGTGTGCGACAGTCAACTAATGAAAAACTGTTTTTT. This encodes CASSVRQSTNEKLFF.

The chain employs TRBV7-9 and TRBJ2-7; D ambiguous. V was trimmed by 2 bases and J by 0 bases, leaving 14 bases between them. The CDR3 extends over 16 amino acids. Germline loops: CDR1 SEHNR, CDR2 FQNEAQ (reference sequence). CDR3 nucleotides: TGTGCCAGCAGCTTACTTGTCGGACCCCGCTCCTACGAGCAGTACTTC. Translation gives CASSLLVGPRSYEQYF.

A few counts support this clonotype. V usage is TRBV5-1 and J usage is TRBJ2-3; D ambiguous. The CDR3 contains 16 residues. The germline V gene has CDR1 SGHRS and CDR2 YFSETQ. Trimming left V 2 bases short and J 2 bases short, with 15 bases between. CDR3 residues: CASSFDPTTYTDTQYF. The CDR3 DNA reads TGCGCCAGCAGCTTTGATCCAACCACATACACAGATACGCAGTATTTT.

This clonotype was seen just once. The chain links TRBV4-1 to TRBJ2-2, with 9 bases lining up with TRBD2. V lost 0 bases and J lost 4; bases outside the gene matches: 6. CDR3 length: 17 residues. Germline V gene data show CDR1 as MGHRA and CDR2 as YSYEKL. CDR3 loop: CASSQESGTSITGELFF. The CDR3 DNA follows: TGCGCCAGCAGCCAAGAGAGTGGGACTAGCATCACCGGGGAGCTGTTTTTT.

The rearrangement uses TRBV14 and TRBJ2-1, with 10 bases that match TRBD2. The CDR3 consists of 15 residues. Germline assignment: CDR1 SGHDN and CDR2 FVKESK. V shed 3 bases, J shed 8 bases, and the junction held 7 bases outside the gene matches. The CDR3 protein is CASSQTSGLLDEQFF. The CDR3 DNA reads TGTGCCAGCAGCCAGACTAGCGGGTTATTGGATGAGCAGTTCTTC.

The CDR3 sequence is CASSWDKVPVVETQYF. CDR3 coding DNA: TGCGCCAGCAGTTGGGACAAGGTCCCCGTTGTGGAGACCCAGTACTTC. The chain combines TRBV10-2 with TRBJ2-7, with D tentatively TRBD1 (6 bases). With the DNA end fitting TRBJ2-5 better, the J assignment may be wrong. This CDR3 has 16 residues. CDR1 is WSHSY, CDR2 SAAADI, per germline.

In its sample, this clonotype was seen a few times. This chain links TRBV6-6 with TRBJ2-7; 7 bases map to TRBD2. The CDR3 has 15 amino acids. Germline CDR1 reads MNHNY; CDR2 reads SVGAGI (reference sequence). J lost 1 base, V lost 5 bases, and 8 bases had no gene match. The CDR3 nucleotides read TGTGCCAGCAGTAATCTGGGCGGGGGTTCCTACGAGCAGTACTTC. Its protein is CASSNLGGGSYEQYF.

CDR3 loop: CASSQGQSNTGELFF. The CDR3 DNA reads TGTGCCAGCAGCCAGGGACAGTCGAACACCGGGGAGCTGTTTTTT. V usage is TRBV6-6 and J usage is TRBJ2-2; 7 nucleotides line up with TRBD1. CDR1 is MNHNY, CDR2 SVGAGI, per germline (reference sequence). Trimming at V came to 6 bases and at J to 0 bases, leaving 4 bases not matched to a gene. The CDR3 length is 15 residues.

This clonotype was seen many times. The chain couples TRBV20-1 to TRBJ2-3; the D is unclear. V was shortened by 6 bases and J by 0 bases, with 10 bases between the two germline ends. The CDR3 extends over 13 amino acids. In germline, CDR1 is DFQATT, CDR2 SNEGSKA (reference sequence). The CDR3 DNA is TGCAGTGCCGTAAAATTTAGCACAGATACGCAGTATTTT. Amino acid sequence: CSAVKFSTDTQYF.

The gene calls are TRBV20-1 and TRBJ2-3; no reliable D call. The CDR3 covers 14 residues. With 6 bases removed from V and 4 bases from J, the gap between germline ends came to 17 bases. Germline V CDR1 and CDR2: DFQATT, SNEGSKA (reference sequence). CDR3 sequence: CSAPPVSKADTQYF. CDR3 in DNA: TGCAGTGCCCCCCCGGTTTCAAAGGCAGATACGCAGTATTTT.

This clonotype was seen more than once but under ten times. The V call is TRBV28, the J call TRBJ1-2, with D perhaps TRBD1 (6 bases). V lost 4 bases and J lost 7, with 19 bases in between. The CDR3 totals 15 residues. CDR1 and CDR2 from the germline V gene are MDHEN and SYDVKM. This chain's CDR3 is CASSSTGLGGSGYTF. Here the CDR3 DNA reads TGTGCCAGCAGTTCTACAGGGCTCGGAGGGAGTGGCTACACCTTC.

This clonotype was recorded a few times. CDR3: CASSSAASGVAGGPPYNEQFF. The CDR3 bases are TGTGCCAGTAGTTCCGCTGCTTCCGGGGTAGCGGGAGGGCCCCCCTACAATGAGCAGTTCTTC. This sequence joins TRBV19 and TRBJ2-1, with 11 bases matching TRBD2. The CDR3 has 21 residues. The trim removed 5 bases at V and 2 bases at J, leaving 20 bases unmatched. Germline V gene data show CDR1 as LNHDA and CDR2 as SQIVND (reference sequence).